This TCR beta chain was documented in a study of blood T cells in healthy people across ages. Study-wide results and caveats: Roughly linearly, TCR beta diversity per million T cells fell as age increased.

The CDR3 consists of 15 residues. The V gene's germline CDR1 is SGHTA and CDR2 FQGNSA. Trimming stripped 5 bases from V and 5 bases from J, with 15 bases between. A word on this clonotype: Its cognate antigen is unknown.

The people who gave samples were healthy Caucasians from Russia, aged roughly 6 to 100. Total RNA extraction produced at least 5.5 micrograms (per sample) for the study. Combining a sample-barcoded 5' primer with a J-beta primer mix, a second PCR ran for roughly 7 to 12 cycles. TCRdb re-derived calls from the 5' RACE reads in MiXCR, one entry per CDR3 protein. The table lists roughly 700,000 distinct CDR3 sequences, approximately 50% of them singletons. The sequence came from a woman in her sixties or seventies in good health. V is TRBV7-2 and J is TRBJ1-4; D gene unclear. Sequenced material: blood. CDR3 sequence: CASSPGGGKNEKLFF. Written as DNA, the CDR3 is TGTGCCAGCAGCCCCGGTGGCGGTAAAAATGAAAAACTGTTTTTT.